This entry describes one T cell receptor beta chain. The data belong to a study of blood T cell repertoires in COVID-19. On the study more broadly: From the United States, Italy and Spain came samples of acute and convalescent COVID-19. PBMCs, B-cell-depleted T cells, or T cells were the source of the cDNA or gDNA that made up the material.

Authors' data handling: The assay estimated nucleated cells by amplifying reference gene primers. Repertoires were generated with immunoSEQ multiplex PCR, while TCRdb's copy carries only in-frame clones and drops some. D and trimming come from the DNA, and the V and J calls and clone size come from that table. The sample contains about 99,000 clones, around 84% of which appear only once. V shed 3 bases, J shed 1 base, and the junction held 7 bases outside the gene matches. This CDR3 contains 16 residues. CDR1 and CDR2 from the germline V gene are SGHRS and YFSETQ. This clonotype originated in a man in his sixties with acute or convalescent COVID-19. Material for sequencing was peripheral blood. The rearrangement uses TRBV5-1 and TRBJ2-3; the match to TRBD1 covers 8 bases. In nucleotides, the CDR3 is TGCGCCAGCAGCTCAGATACAGGGGGAGGCACAGATACGCAGTATTTT. This encodes CASSSDTGGGTDTQYF. Full variable domain (rest looked up from reference TRBV5-1 and TRBJ2-3): KAGVTQTPRYLIKTRGQQVTLSCSPISGHRSVSWYQQTPGQGLQFLFEYFSETQRNKGNFPGRFSGRQFSNSRSEMNVSTLELGDSALYLCASSSDTGGGTDTQYFGPGTRLTVL.